The 4 T cell receptor beta chains reported below all come from one sample, sequenced in a study of T cells in Graves' hyperthyroidism and ophthalmopathy. There were TCR beta CDR3 regions amplified from RNA transcripts. During a first-round RT-PCR of the TCR CDR3, the HTBI primer set was used. From the multiplex PCR reads, TCRdb called clonotypes with MiXCR, one entry per CDR3 protein. The table has approximately 640,000 distinct CDR3 sequences, 17% seen once; the top ten hold roughly 16%. Sequenced input: blood. These receptor sequences come from a man aged 45 to 65 with Graves' hyperthyroidism.

This clonotype was observed a handful of times. The J gene is TRBJ2-3, the V gene TRBV6-5, with D perhaps TRBD1 or TRBD2 (5 bases each). The CDR3 has 11 residues. Germline V lookup: CDR1 MNHEY, CDR2 SVGAGI. Trimming pared 7 bases from V and 8 bases from J, leaving 10 bases between. In DNA form, the CDR3 reads TGTGCCAGCAATTCCGGGACTACGCAGTATTTT. Translating gives CASNSGTTQYF.

The rearrangement links TRBV6-1 to TRBJ1-1, with D unresolved. V lost 6 bases and J lost 8, with 10 bases in between. Germline V CDR1 and CDR2: MNHNS, SASEGT. The CDR3 extends over 11 amino acids. The CDR3 nucleotides are TGTGCCAGCAGCTCACTCTTGGAAGCTTTCTTT. This codes for CASSSLLEAFF.

This clonotype has at least ten counts. V usage is TRBV20-1 and J usage is TRBJ2-1, with 9 bases lining up with TRBD1. Germline trimming cut 3 bases from V and 7 bases from J; bases unmatched to any gene: 10. Germline V gives CDR1 DFQATT, CDR2 SNEGSKA (reference sequence). The CDR3 loop spans 15 amino acids. The DNA of the CDR3 is TGCAGTGCTAGGTTACCGGGACAGGGTATGAATGAGCAGTTCTTC. Protein product: CSARLPGQGMNEQFF.

The V gene is TRBV12-3 or TRBV12-4, the J gene TRBJ2-2; D might be TRBD2 (6 bases). V lost 6 bases and J 0 bases, leaving 11 bases between the germline ends. The CDR3 sequence is 15 residues long. The CDR3 region has the DNA TGTGCCAGCAGGGGGGGTGCGTCGAACACCGGGGAGCTGTTTTTT. It codes for CASRGGASNTGELFF.